The sequence of this TCR beta chain was determined in a study of human T cells and chemical hapten exposure. The CDR3 loop spans 13 amino acids. V dropped 7 bases and J dropped 2 bases, with 10 bases sitting between them. Per the germline V gene, CDR1 is SGHVS and CDR2 is FQNEAQ. This clonotype came up a few times. As yet, its antigen is unknown. The time point: patch test 1, 2 weeks after DPC sensitization. Noted treatment: therapeutic diphenylcyclopropenone sensitization with weekly scalp DPC. The drawing of blood occurred before each patch test was applied. Before extraction, the whole blood was not fractionated, and total RNA was taken from it. General study points: The presence of alopecia in the donors means their immune response may differ from healthy people's.

TCRdb fed the RACE reads into MiXCR, producing one record per CDR3 protein. Altogether roughly 72,000 distinct CDR3 sequences are present, approximately 10% being singletons, with the ten largest covering about 1.4%. The chain carries TRBV7-8 and TRBJ2-3; D unresolved. The TCR comes from a woman aged 45-59 years with alopecia areata. Some clones in this sample may be carry-over from other donors' samples. Sequencing used whole blood, obtained in connection with sensitization to the hapten diphenylcyclopropenone (DPC). The CDR3 DNA reads as TGTGCCAGCACCCCCGGCACCACAGATACGCAGTATTTT. Translated: CASTPGTTDTQYF.